This note documents a single T cell receptor beta chain sequence. The target antigen is unknown. Extraction yielded total RNA from whole blood (unfractionated). The source of the sample is a study of human T cells and chemical hapten exposure. Study overall: Variability of per-sample TCR yields stemmed mainly from small differences in pooled library volume. The study's findings and limits: TCRs at high frequency, those above 1 in 1000, did not change with DPC sensitization.

This CDR3 contains 17 residues. Germline loops: CDR1 MGHRA, CDR2 YSYEKL. V shed 0 bases and J shed 5 bases, with 19 bases lying between them. Unique molecular identifiers were linked by the library to individual cDNA molecules. Per the study methods: Across samples, TCR counts had a median of roughly 98,000 and ranged from about 20,000 to 750,000. One entry per CDR3 protein, called by TCRdb with MiXCR from the reads. None of the V and J calls come from the authors' own analysis; TCRdb made them. The sample consists of 100,000 to 150,000 distinct CDR3 sequences, 8% to 9.5% of them appearing once. V is TRBV4-1 and J is TRBJ1-2; weak D call: TRBD1 (6 bases). The specimen was whole blood. The source is a human donor in good health. Some clones in this sample may be carry-over from other donors' samples. The CDR3 protein is CASSQDRSLQGSYGYTF. The CDR3 coding sequence is TGCGCCAGCAGCCAAGATCGTAGCCTACAGGGCAGTTATGGCTACACCTTC.